This paragraph covers one T cell receptor beta chain sequence. The authors' processing: For nucleated cells, counts were estimated from reference gene primer amplification. Clones were read by immunoSEQ multiplex PCR, and TCRdb kept only the in-frame ones, dropping some. The DNA was the basis for D and trimming; V, J and clone size are from that table. The sample gives roughly 150,000 clones, over 75% of which show up once; around an eighth is in the top ten. Germline CDR1 ENHRY, CDR2 SYGVKD. This CDR3 is 14 amino acids long. Trimming took 8 bases from V and 4 from J, leaving 15 bases between them. While infection was still active, Seattle patients were enrolled and then followed longitudinally. The data derive from a study of blood T cell repertoires in COVID-19. Study information: PBMCs, B-cell-depleted T cells, or T cells provided the cDNA or gDNA that made up the material.

The sequence was collected from a man between 18 and 29 years old with COVID-19, enrolled during active disease. The chain recombines TRBV10-3 with TRBJ1-3, with D uncertain. The material sequenced was peripheral blood. CDR3 amino acids: CAIHDFGRGNTIYF. For the CDR3, the DNA is TGTGCCATCCATGACTTTGGTAGGGGAAACACCATATATTTT.